The 3 T cell receptor beta chains presented below share a single source sample, sequenced in a study of T cell changes during pregnancy in multiple sclerosis. Method: immunoSEQ multiplex PCR; TCRdb's copy keeps in-frame clones and lacks some. The repertoire has under 80,000 clones, around 94% of them found once; the top ten carry approximately 0.63%. Sequencing used peripheral blood, obtained in the third trimester of pregnancy. The receptors were gathered from a female donor with multiple sclerosis, enrolled in a pregnancy study.

V usage is TRBV5-1 and J usage is TRBJ2-5; D is ambiguous. This CDR3 is built from 17 residues. Germline assignment: CDR1 SGHRS and CDR2 YFSETQ. Trimming removed 5 bases at V and 0 bases at J, with 20 bases between. CDR3 region: CASRFGVGDLYQETQYF. The CDR3 DNA is TGCGCCAGCAGGTTTGGTGTCGGAGATCTGTACCAAGAGACCCAGTACTTC. Complete variable domain (other parts from reference TRBV5-1 and TRBJ2-5): KAGVTQTPRYLIKTRGQQVTLSCSPISGHRSVSWYQQTPGQGLQFLFEYFSETQRNKGNFPGRFSGRQFSNSRSEMNVSTLELGDSALYLCASRFGVGDLYQETQYFGPGTRLLVL.

The V gene is TRBV6-4, the J gene TRBJ2-1, with TRBD1 matching 10 bases. Germline assignment: CDR1 MRHNA and CDR2 SNTAGT. V shed 4 bases and J 4 bases; nucleotides not matched to a gene: 4. CDR3 length: 15 amino acids. Written as DNA, the CDR3 is TGTGCCAGCAGTGTCGGGACAGGGGATTACAATGAGCAGTTCTTC. Protein product: CASSVGTGDYNEQFF.

V and J are TRBV4-1 and TRBJ2-2, with a possible D match to TRBD1 (5 bases). CDR3 length: 17 residues. V was shortened by 2 bases and J by 0 bases, with 13 bases between the two germline ends. The germline V gene has CDR1 MGHRA and CDR2 YSYEKL. The CDR3 coding sequence is TGCGCCAGCAGCCAACCGTCGACAGACTCGAACACCGGGGAGCTGTTTTTT. It translates to CASSQPSTDSNTGELFF.